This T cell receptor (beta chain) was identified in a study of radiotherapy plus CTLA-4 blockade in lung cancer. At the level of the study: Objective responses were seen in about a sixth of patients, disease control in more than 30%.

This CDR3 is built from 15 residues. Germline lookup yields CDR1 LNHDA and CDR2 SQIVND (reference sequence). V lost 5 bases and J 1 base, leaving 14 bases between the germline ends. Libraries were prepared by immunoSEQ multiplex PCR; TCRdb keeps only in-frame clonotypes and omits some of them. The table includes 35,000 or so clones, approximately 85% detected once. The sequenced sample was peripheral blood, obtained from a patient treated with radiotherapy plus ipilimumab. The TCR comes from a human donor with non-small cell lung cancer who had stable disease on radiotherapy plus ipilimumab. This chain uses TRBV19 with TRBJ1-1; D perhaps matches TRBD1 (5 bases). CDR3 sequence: CASSLLRATNTEAFF. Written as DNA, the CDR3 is TGTGCCAGTAGTCTCCTCAGGGCAACGAACACTGAAGCTTTCTTT.